Many counts were recorded for the clone carrying this T cell receptor beta chain. Its antigen is unknown. The data were taken from a study of glioma-infiltrating T cells. Broader study findings: Above-expected tissue-blood divergence occurred in all gliomas, most in low-grade ones. Very few CDR3 sequences were shared between tissue and blood.

Using RNA template, CDR3s of TCR alpha and beta were amplified with iRepertoire arm-PCR. Input was about 85-450 ng of tissue mRNA or PBMC total RNA. MiXCR, run by TCRdb on the multiplex PCR reads, gives a single entry per CDR3 protein. The sample has roughly 200,000 distinct CDR3 sequences, around 40% seen once. CDR1 is MNHNS, CDR2 SASEGT, per germline. The CDR3 runs to 14 residues. The trim removed 10 bases at V and 4 bases at J, leaving 8 bases unmatched. The V gene is TRBV6-1, the J gene TRBJ1-5, with 9 bases identical to TRBD1. The receptor was derived from a human donor with low-grade glioma or glioblastoma, undergoing nonglioma brain surgery, or in good health (not recorded which). Sequences were obtained from glioma tissue, nonneoplastic brain tissue, or PBMCs (not recorded which). The CDR3 coding sequence is TGTGCCACCTTCTCCGGGACAGGGAATCAGCCCCAGCATTTT. Residues: CATFSGTGNQPQHF.